This TCR beta chain was sequenced during a study of human T cells and chemical hapten exposure. For the library, individual cDNA molecules each received unique molecular identifiers. As processed by the authors: From about 22,000 to 700,000 TCRs were found per sample, with a median of around 100,000. Via MiXCR, TCRdb re-called the RACE reads, giving one row per CDR3 protein. The V and J calls come from TCRdb's annotation, not from the publication. Of around 31,000 distinct CDR3 sequences listed, around 7.4% are singletons. The CDR3 totals 16 residues. CDR1 is LGHNA and CDR2 is YNFKEQ in the germline V gene. Trimming left V 0 bases short and J 2 bases short, with 11 bases between. There are many counts of this clonotype. Time point here: healthy volunteer bleed at 2 weeks. The authors' total RNA extraction used unfractionated whole blood.

This clonotype was obtained from a human donor in good health. Some clones in this sample may be carry-over from other donors' samples. V usage is TRBV4-2 and J usage is TRBJ2-1, with D unresolved. The sequenced material came from whole blood. This CDR3 is CASSQETETPYNEQFF. CDR3 DNA sequence: TGTGCCAGCAGCCAAGAAACGGAAACTCCCTACAATGAGCAGTTCTTC.